A single sample is the source of the 7 T cell receptor beta chains below, sequenced in a study of CD8 T cells in ankylosing spondylitis. General study findings and limits: A TCR beta motif made of fewer than ten highly homologous variants seemed typical of ankylosing spondylitis blood.

TCRdb reanalysed the 5' RACE reads using MiXCR and keeps one entry per CDR3 protein. The sample lists about 800,000 distinct CDR3 sequences; approximately 12% were seen once. The antigens for these receptors are not known. The specimen sequenced was blood, either unsorted or a sorted T cell fraction (not recorded which). These receptors were obtained from a male donor with ankylosing spondylitis.

This clonotype has only a few counts. The rearrangement joins TRBV29-1 to TRBJ1-1, with D perhaps matching TRBD1 (6 bases). The germline gives CDR1 SQVTM, CDR2 ANQGSEA. The CDR3 is made up of 13 amino acids. The germline V and J ends were trimmed by 7 bases and 0 bases, with 12 bases remaining between them. The CDR3, as DNA: TGCAGCGCCGCCCGGACAGTGAACACTGAAGCTTTCTTT. Translation gives CSAARTVNTEAFF.

This clonotype was observed many times. The rearrangement joins TRBV7-3 to TRBJ2-5; tentatively, D is TRBD1 or TRBD2 (6 bases each). Germline CDR1 and CDR2: SGHTA and FQGTGA. This CDR3 is 15 amino acids long. With 0 bases removed from V and 4 bases from J, the gap between germline ends came to 12 bases. Written as DNA, the CDR3 is TGTGCCAGCAGCTTAACTGGGGGGCGCGGAGAGACCCAGTACTTC. Its translation is CASSLTGGRGETQYF.

A few counts support this clonotype. The chain couples TRBV28 to TRBJ2-5; D gene ambiguous. V shed 6 bases and J shed 5 bases, with 10 bases lying between them. Germline assignment: CDR1 MDHEN and CDR2 SYDVKM. The length of the CDR3 is 12 residues. CDR3 sequence (DNA): TGTGCCAGCAGACCTCGTCGGGAGACCCAGTACTTC. This sequence encodes CASRPRRETQYF. The whole variable domain, filled in from reference TRBV28 and TRBJ2-5, reads DVKVTQSSRYLVKRTGEKVFLECVQDMDHENMFWYRQDPGLGLRLIYFSYDVKMKEKGDIPEGYSVSREKKERFSLILESASTNQTSMYLCASRPRRETQYFGPGTRLLVL.

This clonotype was counted ten times or more. The rearrangement joins TRBV4-2 to TRBJ2-1, with 10 bases identical to TRBD2. V lost 6 bases and J lost 8; bases outside the gene matches: 13. Germline CDR1 LGHNA, CDR2 YNFKEQ. This CDR3 has 16 residues. The CDR3 region is CASSRQASGGNYEQFF. CDR3 DNA sequence: TGTGCCAGCAGTCGACAGGCTAGCGGGGGTAATTATGAGCAGTTCTTC.

This clonotype was detected a few times. V usage is TRBV7-2 and J usage is TRBJ2-7, with 7 positions matching TRBD2. The CDR3 has 14 amino acids. After removal of 4 bases from V and 3 bases from J, the junction contained 6 bases not matched to a gene. The germline V gene encodes CDR1 SGHTA and CDR2 FQGNSA. The CDR3 is CASSSSGIYYEQYF. In DNA, the CDR3 is TGTGCCAGCAGCTCTAGCGGCATCTACTACGAGCAGTACTTC.

This clonotype was recorded a few times. This rearrangement joins TRBV7-2 to TRBJ2-7; D perhaps matches TRBD2 (7 bases). The V and J ends lost 4 bases and 4 bases respectively, with 17 bases between them. In germline, CDR1 is SGHTA, CDR2 FQGNSA. The length of the CDR3 is 15 residues. The CDR3 nucleotides are TGTGCCAGCAGCTACGGGGGGACAACAGGATACGAGCAGTACTTC. Translating gives CASSYGGTTGYEQYF.

The rearrangement links TRBV20-1 to TRBJ2-1; D may be TRBD2 (5 bases). Per germline, CDR1 DFQATT and CDR2 SNEGSKA (reference sequence). The CDR3 covers 16 residues. Here the CDR3 DNA reads TGCCAACTAGGCGGGTTTGGCAGGACGTCGAACAATGAGCAGTTCTTC. This sequence encodes CQLGGFGRTSNNEQFF.